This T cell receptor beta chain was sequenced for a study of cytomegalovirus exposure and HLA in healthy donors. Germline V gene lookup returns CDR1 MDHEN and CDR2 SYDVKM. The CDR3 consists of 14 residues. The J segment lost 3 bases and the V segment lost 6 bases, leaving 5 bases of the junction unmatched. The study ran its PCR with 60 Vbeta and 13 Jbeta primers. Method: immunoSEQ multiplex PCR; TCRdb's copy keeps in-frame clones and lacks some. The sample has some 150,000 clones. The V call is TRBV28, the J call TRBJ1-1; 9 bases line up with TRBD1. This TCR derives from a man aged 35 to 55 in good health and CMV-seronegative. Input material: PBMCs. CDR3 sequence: CASSLGQGYTEAFF. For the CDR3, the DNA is TGTGCCAGCAGCCTGGGACAGGGTTACACTGAAGCTTTCTTT.